What follows is one T cell receptor beta chain and its context. Antigen: not known. CDR1 is KGHSH and CDR2 is LQKENI in the germline V gene. This CDR3 region has 15 residues. J was trimmed by 6 bases and V by 1 base; bases with no gene match: 4. TCRdb's copy holds only in-frame clones and misses some; the assay was immunoSEQ multiplex PCR. The repertoire includes around 120,000 clones, roughly nine tenths of them detected once, and approximately 30% sits in the top ten. This specimen comes from a study of T cell responses to AZD1222 COVID-19 vaccine. Overall study results and limits: Reports indicate that nearly half of spike-specific TCRs are directed at unmutated variant regions.

The chain carries TRBV18 and TRBJ2-2; 8 bases align to TRBD1. The receptor's source is an adult in good health. Sample: peripheral blood, taken on day 0 of AZD1222 vaccination. The CDR3 spells CASSPRQGASGELFF. The DNA for the CDR3 is TGTGCCAGCTCACCACGTCAGGGGGCGTCCGGGGAGCTGTTTTTT.